The clone carrying this TCR beta chain has only a few counts. Its target is unknown. This record comes from a study of CD8+ T cells in alopecia areata. Study information: The percentage of affected scalp area served as the score of severity for treated patients. Notes on the study in general: Scalp clonality and expanded CD8+ clones among the top 100 were significantly decreased by tofacitinib.

The germline V gene has CDR1 SGDLS and CDR2 YYNGEE. V was shortened by 1 base and J by 2 bases, with 11 bases between the two germline ends. The CDR3 has 15 amino acids. This sample's treatment: oral pan-JAK inhibitor, 5-10 mg twice daily. cDNA prepared by RNA extraction and subsequent reverse transcription served as the template for sequencing. Assay: immunoSEQ multiplex PCR; the TCRdb copy retains only in-frame clones and omits some. This sample yields about 76,000 clones, of which 60% to 70% are seen a single time; roughly a quarter belongs to the top ten. The source is a human donor with alopecia areata. This specimen was CD8+ T cells sorted from blood, taken at week 24, from a patient treated with tofacitinib. This rearrangement joins TRBV9 to TRBJ2-3, with unresolved D. CDR3 nucleotide sequence: TGTGCCAGCAGCGTATCTGGCGGCTACACAGATACGCAGTATTTT. This encodes CASSVSGGYTDTQYF. Drawing the rest from reference TRBV9 and TRBJ2-3, the complete variable domain is DSGVTQTPKHLITATGQRVTLRCSPRSGDLSVYWYQQSLDQGLQFLIQYYNGEERAKGNILERFSAQQFPDLHSELNLSSLELGDSALYFCASSVSGGYTDTQYFGPGTRLTVL.